The subject of this entry is one T cell receptor beta chain. No antigen is known for it. No base quality values were provided; no much bigger clone lies one nucleotide off. The data originate from a study of T cell responses to AZD1222 COVID-19 vaccine (dated by TCRdb to 2020 to 2022). Regarding the study in general: AZD1222 recipients whose second dose came at about 4 weeks and those whose second dose came at about 12 weeks were combined into one group, since spike-specific TCR depth and breadth did not differ between the two schedules. TCR sequencing was performed for 230 to 250 trial participants, of whom some 200 were given two doses of AZD1222 and some 26 were given two doses of MenACWY control vaccine. Trial participants were enrolled by age into 18-55, 56-69 and 70-plus year subgroups, with approximately 150, 30 and 60 TCR-sequenced participants respectively.

The CDR3 regions of human TCRbeta chains were subjected to immunosequencing. On the authors' methods: Repertoire TCRs were checked for matches against a reference library of SARS-CoV-2-specific TCRs that had been generated using the MIRA antigen-specificity platform. Breadth was defined as the fraction of unique TCRs that were SARS-CoV-2-associated, and depth was defined as the fraction of total T cells that were SARS-CoV-2-associated. Using the MIRA data, each spike-specific TCR was mapped to the spike region that the TCR reacts to and placed in a CD4 or CD8 class. Log10-transformed breadth and depth values were compared by one-way ANOVA with Sidak's multiple comparisons tests. TCRdb took over this immuneACCESS table, retaining in-frame rearrangements with V and J assigned. Such tables are incomplete; in checked studies, under half of the missing clones stem from an unresolved V gene, and the remainder is unexplained. That table is the source of V, J and clone size, and D and trimming were worked out from the DNA. Present in this sample are 120,000 to 150,000 clones, about 92% of which were seen just once. The ten most abundant clones make up 1.5% to 2% of the sample.

Read against the paper, the sample's time point label means: baseline before first vaccination. The vaccinee samples were drawn from two UK trials, COV001 and COV002, one of which was a single-blind randomized controlled phase 2/3 trial testing AZD1222 (ChAdOx1 nCoV-19) in healthy adults. Trial participant PBMC samples were collected at day 0 and day 28 after the second dose for TCRbeta chain sequencing. Per the germline V gene, MGHRA is the CDR1 and YSYEKL is the CDR2. V lost 4 bases and J lost 2 bases, and the count of bases not matched to a germline gene is 9. The CDR3 sequence holds 16 residues, the cysteine and phenylalanine included. Only the CDR3 region is kept as DNA, spanning 48 bases read in frame from base 1. On the study overall, not on this receptor specifically: The vaccine-associated CD4 TCRs covered the entire spike protein, and the dominant responses fell in regions 160-218 and 743-854. The 56-69-year group was small, and its depth increase did not reach significance, likely because of low power. Epitopes outside the regions mutated in the B.1.351 and B.1.1.7 variants were reportedly recognized by nearly half of the unique spike-specific TCRs. Conclusions about previously exposed vaccinees are limited because only a handful of AZD1222 recipients were SARS-CoV-2 seropositive at baseline. Most participants were white British and females outnumbered males, and the authors suggested that clonal diversity may have been underestimated. No day 14 peak-response samples were available, so repertoires were characterized only after the peak T cell response. After two AZD1222 doses, both the breadth and the depth of spike-specific TCRs were significantly higher than at day 0 and than in MenACWY recipients.

Here the chain combines TRBV4-1 and TRBJ2-3, and 7 junction bases match TRBD2. The sequence was obtained from an adult in good health. Sequencing was performed on peripheral blood, taken on day 0 of AZD1222 vaccination. CDR3 region: CASSLQIAGLTDTQYF. The sequenced DNA is TGCGCCAGCAGCCTTCAGATAGCGGGCCTCACAGATACGCAGTATTTT.